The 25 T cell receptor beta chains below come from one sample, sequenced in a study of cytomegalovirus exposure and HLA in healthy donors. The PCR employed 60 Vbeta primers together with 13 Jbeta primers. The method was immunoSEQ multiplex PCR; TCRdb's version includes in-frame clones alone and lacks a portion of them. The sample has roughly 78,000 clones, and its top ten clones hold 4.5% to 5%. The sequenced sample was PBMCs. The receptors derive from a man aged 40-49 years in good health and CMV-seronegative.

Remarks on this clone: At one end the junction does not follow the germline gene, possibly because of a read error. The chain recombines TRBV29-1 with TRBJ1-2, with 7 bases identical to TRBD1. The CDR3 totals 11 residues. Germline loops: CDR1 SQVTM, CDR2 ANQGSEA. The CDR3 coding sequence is TGCAGCGTTGAAAAATGGGACAGCGCTTTCTTC. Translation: CSVEKWDSAFF.

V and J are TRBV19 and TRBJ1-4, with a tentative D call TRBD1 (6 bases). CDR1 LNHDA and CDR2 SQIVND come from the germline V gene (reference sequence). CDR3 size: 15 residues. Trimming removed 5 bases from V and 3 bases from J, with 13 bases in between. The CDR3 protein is CASSPQGSANEKLFF. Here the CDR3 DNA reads TGTGCCAGTAGTCCACAGGGCTCCGCTAATGAAAAACTGTTTTTT.

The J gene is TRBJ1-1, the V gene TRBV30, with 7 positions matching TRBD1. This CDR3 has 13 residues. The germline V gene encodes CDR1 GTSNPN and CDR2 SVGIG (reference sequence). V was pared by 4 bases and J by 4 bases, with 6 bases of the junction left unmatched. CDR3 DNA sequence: TGTGCCTGGACTTGGCAGGGGGGCACTGAAGCTTTCTTT. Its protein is CAWTWQGGTEAFF.

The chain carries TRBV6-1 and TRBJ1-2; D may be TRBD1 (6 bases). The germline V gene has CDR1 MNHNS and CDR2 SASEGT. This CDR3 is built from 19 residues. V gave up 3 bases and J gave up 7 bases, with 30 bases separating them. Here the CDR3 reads CASSDGGSGGRGLFRGYTF. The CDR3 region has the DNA TGTGCCAGCAGTGACGGCGGGTCCGGGGGCAGGGGACTATTCCGTGGCTACACCTTC.

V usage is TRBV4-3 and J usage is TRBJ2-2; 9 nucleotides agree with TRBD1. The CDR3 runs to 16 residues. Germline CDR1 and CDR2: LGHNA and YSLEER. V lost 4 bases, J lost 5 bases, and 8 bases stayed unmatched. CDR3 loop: CASSPGQGSRTGELFF. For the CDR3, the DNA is TGCGCCAGCAGCCCGGGACAGGGTAGTCGGACCGGGGAGCTGTTTTTT.

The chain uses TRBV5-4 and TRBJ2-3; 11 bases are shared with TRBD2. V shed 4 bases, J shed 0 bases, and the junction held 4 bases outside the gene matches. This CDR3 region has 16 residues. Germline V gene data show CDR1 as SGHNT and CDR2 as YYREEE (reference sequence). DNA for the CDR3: TGTGCCAGCAGCCCGCGACTAGCGGGGAGCACAGATACGCAGTATTTT. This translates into CASSPRLAGSTDTQYF.

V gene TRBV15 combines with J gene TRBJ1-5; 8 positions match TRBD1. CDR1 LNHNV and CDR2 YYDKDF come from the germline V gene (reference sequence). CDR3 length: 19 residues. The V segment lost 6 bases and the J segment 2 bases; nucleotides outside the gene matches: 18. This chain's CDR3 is CATSLARTGTVKGNQPQHF. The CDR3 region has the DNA TGTGCCACCAGTTTGGCCCGGACAGGGACGGTCAAGGGCAATCAGCCCCAGCATTTT.

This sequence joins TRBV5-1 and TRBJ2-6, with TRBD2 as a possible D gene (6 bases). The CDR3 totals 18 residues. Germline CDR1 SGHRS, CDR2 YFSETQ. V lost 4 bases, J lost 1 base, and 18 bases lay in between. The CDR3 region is CASSPRDWLKSGANVLTF. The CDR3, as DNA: TGCGCCAGCAGCCCCAGGGACTGGCTAAAATCTGGGGCCAACGTCCTGACTTTC. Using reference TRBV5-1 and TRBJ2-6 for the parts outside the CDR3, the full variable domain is KAGVTQTPRYLIKTRGQQVTLSCSPISGHRSVSWYQQTPGQGLQFLFEYFSETQRNKGNFPGRFSGRQFSNSRSEMNVSTLELGDSALYLCASSPRDWLKSGANVLTFGAGSRLTVL.

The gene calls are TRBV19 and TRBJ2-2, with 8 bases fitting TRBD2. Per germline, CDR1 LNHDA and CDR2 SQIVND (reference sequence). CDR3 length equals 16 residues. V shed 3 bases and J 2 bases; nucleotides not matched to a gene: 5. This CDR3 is CASSIGGGYNTGELFF. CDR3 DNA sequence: TGTGCCAGTAGTATCGGGGGGGGCTATAACACCGGGGAGCTGTTTTTT.

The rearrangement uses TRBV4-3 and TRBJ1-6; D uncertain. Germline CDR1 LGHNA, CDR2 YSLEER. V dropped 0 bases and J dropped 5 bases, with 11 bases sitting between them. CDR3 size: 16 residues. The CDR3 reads CASSQDVAVDNSPLHF. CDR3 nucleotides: TGCGCCAGCAGCCAAGATGTGGCCGTCGATAATTCACCCCTCCACTTT.

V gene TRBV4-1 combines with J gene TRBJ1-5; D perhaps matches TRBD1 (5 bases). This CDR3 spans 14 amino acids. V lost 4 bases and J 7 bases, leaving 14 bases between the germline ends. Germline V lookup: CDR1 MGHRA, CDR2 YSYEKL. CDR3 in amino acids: CASSRDRLGQPQHF. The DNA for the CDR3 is TGCGCCAGCAGCCGAGACAGACTAGGCCAGCCCCAGCATTTT.

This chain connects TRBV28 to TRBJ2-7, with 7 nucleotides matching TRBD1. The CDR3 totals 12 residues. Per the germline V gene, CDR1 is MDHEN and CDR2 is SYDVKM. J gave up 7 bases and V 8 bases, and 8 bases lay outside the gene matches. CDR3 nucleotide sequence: TGTGCCAGCTTGACAGGGTTAGAAGAGCAGTACTTC. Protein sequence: CASLTGLEEQYF.

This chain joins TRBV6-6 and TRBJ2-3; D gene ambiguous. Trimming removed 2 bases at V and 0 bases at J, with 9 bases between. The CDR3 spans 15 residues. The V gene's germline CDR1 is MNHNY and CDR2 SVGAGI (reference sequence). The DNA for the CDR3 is TGTGCCAGCAGTTACCTCGTCCCTAGCACAGATACGCAGTATTTT. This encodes CASSYLVPSTDTQYF.

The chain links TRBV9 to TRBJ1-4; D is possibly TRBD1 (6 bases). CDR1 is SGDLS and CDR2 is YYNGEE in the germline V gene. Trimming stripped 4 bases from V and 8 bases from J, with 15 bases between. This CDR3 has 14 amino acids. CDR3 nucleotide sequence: TGTGCCAGCAGCCCAGGACAGCGGAACGAAAAACTGTTTTTT. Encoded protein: CASSPGQRNEKLFF.

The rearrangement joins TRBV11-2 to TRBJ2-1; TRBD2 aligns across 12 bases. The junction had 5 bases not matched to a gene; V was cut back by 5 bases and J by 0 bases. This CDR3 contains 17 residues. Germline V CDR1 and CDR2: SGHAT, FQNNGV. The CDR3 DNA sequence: TGTGCCAGCAGCCCGGGACTAGCGGGTAGCTCCTACAATGAGCAGTTCTTC. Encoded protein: CASSPGLAGSSYNEQFF.

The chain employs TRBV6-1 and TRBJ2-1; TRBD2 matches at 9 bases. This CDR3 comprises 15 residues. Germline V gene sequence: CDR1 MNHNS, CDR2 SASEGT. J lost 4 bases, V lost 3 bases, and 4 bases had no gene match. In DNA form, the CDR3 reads TGTGCCAGCAGTGAGAGCGGGGGGTCGTACAATGAGCAGTTCTTC. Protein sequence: CASSESGGSYNEQFF.

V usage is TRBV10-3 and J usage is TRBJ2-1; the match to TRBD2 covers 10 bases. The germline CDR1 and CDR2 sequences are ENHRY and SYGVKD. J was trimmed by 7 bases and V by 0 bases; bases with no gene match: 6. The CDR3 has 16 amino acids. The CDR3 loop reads CAISESQRGGSNEQFF. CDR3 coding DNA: TGTGCCATCAGTGAGTCCCAGCGGGGGGGATCTAATGAGCAGTTCTTC.

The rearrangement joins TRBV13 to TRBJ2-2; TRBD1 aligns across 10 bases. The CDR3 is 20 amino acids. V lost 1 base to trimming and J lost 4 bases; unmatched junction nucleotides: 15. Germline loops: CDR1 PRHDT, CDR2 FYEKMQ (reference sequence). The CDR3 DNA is TGTGCCAGCAGCTTAGTACTGACAGGGGGCTATCTCGGAGGCACCGGGGAGCTGTTTTTT. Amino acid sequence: CASSLVLTGGYLGGTGELFF.

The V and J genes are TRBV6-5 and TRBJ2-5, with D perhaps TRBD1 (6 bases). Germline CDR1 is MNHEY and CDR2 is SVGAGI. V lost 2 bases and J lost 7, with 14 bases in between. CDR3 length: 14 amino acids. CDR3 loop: CASSYQSGVVTQYF. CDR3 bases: TGTGCCAGCAGTTACCAATCAGGGGTGGTGACCCAGTACTTC.

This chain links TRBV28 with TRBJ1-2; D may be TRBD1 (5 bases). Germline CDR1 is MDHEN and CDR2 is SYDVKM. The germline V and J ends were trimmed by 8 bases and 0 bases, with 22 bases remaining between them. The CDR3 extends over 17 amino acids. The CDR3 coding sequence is TGTGCCAGCGGCGAGACGTGGCAGGACATCACTAACTATGGCTACACCTTC. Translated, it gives CASGETWQDITNYGYTF.

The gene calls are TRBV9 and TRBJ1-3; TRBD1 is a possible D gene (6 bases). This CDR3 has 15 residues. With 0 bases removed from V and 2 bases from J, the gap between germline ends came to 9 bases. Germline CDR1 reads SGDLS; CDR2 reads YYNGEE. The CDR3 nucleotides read TGTGCCAGCAGCGTAGTGCGACAGGCTGGAAACACCATATATTTT. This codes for CASSVVRQAGNTIYF.

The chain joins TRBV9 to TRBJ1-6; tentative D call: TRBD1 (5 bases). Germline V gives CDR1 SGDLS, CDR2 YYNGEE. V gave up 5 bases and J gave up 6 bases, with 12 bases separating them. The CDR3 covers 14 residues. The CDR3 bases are TGTGCCAGCAGTGCCCTCGACAGTAATTCACCCCTCCACTTT. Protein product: CASSALDSNSPLHF.

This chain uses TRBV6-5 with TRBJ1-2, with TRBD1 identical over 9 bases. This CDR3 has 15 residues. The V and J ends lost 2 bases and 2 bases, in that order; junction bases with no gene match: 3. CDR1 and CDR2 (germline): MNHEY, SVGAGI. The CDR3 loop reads CASSYHGTGNYGYTF. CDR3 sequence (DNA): TGTGCCAGCAGTTACCACGGGACAGGGAACTATGGCTACACCTTC.

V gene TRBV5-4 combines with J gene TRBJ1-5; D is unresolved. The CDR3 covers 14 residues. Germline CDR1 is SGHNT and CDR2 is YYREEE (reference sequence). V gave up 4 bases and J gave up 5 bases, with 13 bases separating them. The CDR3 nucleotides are TGTGCCAGCAGCATGGACGGAGGCCATCAGCCCCAGCATTTT. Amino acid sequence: CASSMDGGHQPQHF.

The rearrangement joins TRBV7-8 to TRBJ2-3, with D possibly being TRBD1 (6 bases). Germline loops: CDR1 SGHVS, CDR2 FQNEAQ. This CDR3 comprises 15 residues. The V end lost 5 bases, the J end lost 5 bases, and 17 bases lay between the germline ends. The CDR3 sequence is CASSPRGRQIDTQYF. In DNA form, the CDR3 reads TGTGCCAGCAGCCCGAGGGGGAGACAAATAGATACGCAGTATTTT.